The 10 T cell receptor beta chains in this list originate from one sample, sequenced in a study of blood T cell repertoires in COVID-19. The protocol was immunoSEQ multiplex PCR, while the TCRdb copy is restricted to in-frame clones and leaves out a portion. The table records roughly 120,000 clones, approximately 85% of them present only once. Sequencing input: peripheral blood. Receptors originate from a man older than 75 with acute or convalescent COVID-19.

The chain combines TRBV7-8 with TRBJ2-5; TRBD2 matches at 8 bases. V was clipped by 5 bases and J by 3 bases; unmatched bases: 11. CDR1 SGHVS and CDR2 FQNEAQ come from the germline V gene. This CDR3 is 16 amino acids long. In DNA, the CDR3 is TGTGCCAGCAGCCGTATCCAGCGGGGGACCGAAGAGACCCAGTACTTC. This translates into CASSRIQRGTEETQYF.

The chain joins TRBV2 to TRBJ1-5; TRBD1 matches at 8 bases. J was trimmed by 6 bases and V by 6 bases; bases with no gene match: 7. The CDR3 is made up of 14 amino acids. CDR1 is SNHLY, CDR2 FYNNEI, per germline. The CDR3 loop is CASSDGQGVQPQHF. In DNA, the CDR3 is TGTGCCAGCAGCGATGGACAGGGCGTTCAGCCCCAGCATTTT.

The genes are TRBV2 and TRBJ2-3; 8 bases align to TRBD2. Germline V lookup: CDR1 SNHLY, CDR2 FYNNEI. V was clipped by 2 bases and J by 14 bases; unmatched bases: 15. The CDR3 has 15 residues. CDR3 residues: CASSESPLSGGVPYF. In nucleotides, the CDR3 is TGTGCCAGCAGTGAATCACCTCTAAGCGGGGGAGTTCCGTATTTT.

The chain couples TRBV19 to TRBJ2-3; tentatively, D is TRBD2 (5 bases). Per germline, CDR1 LNHDA and CDR2 SQIVND (reference sequence). This CDR3 comprises 14 residues. V lost 5 bases and J lost 6, with 15 bases in between. The CDR3 reads CASSFLGRRDTQYF. CDR3 coding DNA: TGTGCCAGTAGTTTCCTCGGACGGAGGGATACGCAGTATTTT.

The rearrangement uses TRBV19 and TRBJ1-5; 7 bases align to TRBD1. Germline trimming cut 6 bases from V and 0 bases from J; bases unmatched to any gene: 8. Germline CDR1 and CDR2: LNHDA and SQIVND (reference sequence). CDR3 size: 16 residues. CDR3 nucleotide sequence: TGTGCCAGTAGGCGGGACAGCCCACATAGCAATCAGCCCCAGCATTTT. It encodes CASRRDSPHSNQPQHF.

V gene TRBV5-1 combines with J gene TRBJ2-2; TRBD1 aligns across 7 bases. The CDR3 spans 15 residues. The germline gives CDR1 SGHRS, CDR2 YFSETQ. Unmatched junction bases numbered 4, after V lost 0 bases and J lost 5 bases. This chain's CDR3 is CASSLGGGRTGELFF. DNA for the CDR3: TGCGCCAGCAGCTTGGGAGGGGGCCGGACCGGGGAGCTGTTTTTT.

The V call is TRBV24-1, the J call TRBJ2-1, with 13 positions matching TRBD2. Trimming at V came to 7 bases and at J to 9 bases, leaving 8 bases not matched to a gene. Germline V gene data show CDR1 as KGHDR and CDR2 as SFDVKD. The CDR3 runs to 15 residues. CDR3 DNA sequence: TGTGCCACCAGCCGGACTAGCGGGAGCTTAGCTGAGCAGTTCTTC. Translating it yields CATSRTSGSLAEQFF.

The chain has TRBV5-5 and TRBJ1-1; a weak D match, TRBD1 (5 bases). The germline V gene encodes CDR1 SGHKS and CDR2 YYEKEE (reference sequence). The V end lost 2 bases, the J end lost 4 bases, and 12 bases lay between the germline ends. The CDR3 covers 14 residues. The chain's CDR3 is CASSFIPGGTEAFF. As DNA, the CDR3 is TGTGCCAGCAGCTTTATCCCGGGGGGCACTGAAGCTTTCTTT.

The CDR3 here is CATSREAGNGYGYTF. CDR3 coding DNA: TGTGCCACCAGCAGAGAGGCAGGGAACGGCTATGGCTACACCTTC. The chain uses TRBV15 and TRBJ1-2, with D tentatively TRBD1 (5 bases). CDR1 and CDR2 (germline): LNHNV, YYDKDF (reference sequence). Trimming pared 0 bases from V and 4 bases from J, leaving 12 bases between. This CDR3 has 15 residues.

This sequence joins TRBV19 and TRBJ2-7; 7 bases are a match to TRBD1. V gave up 9 bases and J gave up 9 bases; unmatched junction bases: 17. This CDR3 region has 14 residues. The V gene's germline CDR1 is LNHDA and CDR2 SQIVND (reference sequence). CDR3 residues: CASKKQRDSRGQYF. CDR3 in DNA: TGTGCCAGCAAAAAACAACGGGACAGCCGTGGGCAGTACTTC.